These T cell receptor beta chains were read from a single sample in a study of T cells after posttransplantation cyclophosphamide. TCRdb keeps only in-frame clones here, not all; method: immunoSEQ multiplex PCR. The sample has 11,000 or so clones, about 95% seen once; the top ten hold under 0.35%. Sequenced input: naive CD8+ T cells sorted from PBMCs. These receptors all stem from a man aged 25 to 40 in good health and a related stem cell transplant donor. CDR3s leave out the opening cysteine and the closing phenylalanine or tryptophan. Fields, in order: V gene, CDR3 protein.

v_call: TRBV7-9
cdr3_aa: ASSLGTEIHYGYT

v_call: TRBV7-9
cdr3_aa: ASSLDSGGTQETQY

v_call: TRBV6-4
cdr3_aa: ASSDPGQFFSGNTIY

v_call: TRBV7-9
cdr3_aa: ASSGTSGIEQF

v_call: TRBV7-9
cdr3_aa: ASSFITGAKNIQY

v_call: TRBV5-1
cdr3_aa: ASSGMGGQETQY

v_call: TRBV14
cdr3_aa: ASSRLAGGLYNEQF

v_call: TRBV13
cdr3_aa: ASRVRTGGNDGELF

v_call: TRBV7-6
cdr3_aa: ASSLNLAGVNTEAF

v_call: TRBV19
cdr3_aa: ASMGRVISDTQY

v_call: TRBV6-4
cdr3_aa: ATQLASSKVAEY

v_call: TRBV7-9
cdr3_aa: ASSPPMTSTEAF